A selection of T cell receptor beta chains follows, all from one sample in a study of T cell responses to AZD1222 COVID-19 vaccine. Data came from immunoSEQ multiplex PCR; TCRdb stores just in-frame clones and leaves some out. The table includes approximately 24,000 clones, 88% detected once. The source was peripheral blood, collected 28 days after the second AZD1222 dose. The receptor set was obtained from an adult who received the AZD1222 COVID-19 vaccine. Both conserved end residues are part of each CDR3. The D gene is left open where the match is weak. Size is omitted from some rows. Given values are once, few, many or a class for expanded clones.

V gene	J gene	clone size	CDR3 length	D gene	CDR3 protein	CDR3 DNA
TRBV5-4	TRBJ2-1	NA	13	NA	CASSYSRNNEQFF	TGTGCCAGCAGCTATTCACGGAACAATGAGCAGTTCTTC
TRBV12-3/TRBV12-4	TRBJ2-7	NA	12	NA	CASSQGGPEQYF	TGTGCCAGCAGTCAGGGTGGGCCGGAGCAGTACTTC
TRBV9	TRBJ2-2	NA	14	NA	CASSVEANTGELFF	TGTGCCAGCAGCGTAGAGGCGAACACCGGGGAGCTGTTTTTT
TRBV13	TRBJ2-1	NA	12	NA	CASSIPYDEQFF	TGTGCCAGCAGCATACCCTACGATGAGCAGTTCTTC
TRBV29-1	TRBJ1-1	NA	13	NA	CSVVDSLGTEAFF	TGCAGCGTAGTAGACAGTCTGGGCACTGAAGCTTTCTTT
TRBV4-3	TRBJ1-6	NA	15	NA	CASSQEGTSSSPLHF	TGCGCCAGCAGCCAAGAAGGGACATCCAGCTCACCCCTCCACTTT
TRBV19	TRBJ2-7	NA	14	NA	CASSLTGTSYEQYF	TGTGCCAGTAGCCTTACAGGTACCTCCTACGAGCAGTACTTC
TRBV3-1/TRBV3-2	TRBJ1-3	NA	16	NA	CASSHGRSVSGNTIYF	TGTGCCAGCAGCCACGGCAGGTCGGTGAGTGGAAACACCATATATTTT
TRBV19	TRBJ1-1	NA	15	TRBD1	CASSARDRGGTEAFF	TGTGCCAGTAGTGCCCGGGACAGGGGCGGCACTGAAGCTTTCTTT
TRBV10-2	TRBJ2-7	NA	12	NA	CASSDEGYEQYF	TGCGCCAGCAGTGATGAAGGGTACGAGCAGTACTTC
TRBV2	TRBJ2-2	NA	16	NA	CASSESRRGGTGELFF	TGTGCCAGCAGTGAAAGCCGGAGGGGAGGAACCGGGGAGCTGTTTTTT
TRBV5-1	TRBJ1-2	few	14	NA	CASSLDGANYGYTF	TGCGCCAGCAGCTTGGACGGCGCTAACTATGGCTACACCTTC
TRBV12-5	TRBJ2-3	NA	15	TRBD1	CASGLGTGSTDTQYF	TGTGCTAGTGGTTTGGGGACAGGGAGCACAGATACGCAGTATTTT
TRBV7-9	TRBJ1-6	NA	13	TRBD1	CASSLTGNSPLHF	TGTGCCAGCAGCTTGACAGGGAATTCACCCCTCCACTTT
TRBV13	TRBJ1-1	NA	12	NA	CASARMNTEAFF	TGTGCCAGCGCTAGGATGAACACTGAAGCTTTCTTT
TRBV24-1	TRBJ2-1	NA	14	TRBD1	CATSDRERENEQFF	TGTGCCACCAGCGACAGGGAAAGAGAGAATGAGCAGTTCTTC
TRBV6-5	TRBJ1-1	NA	13	NA	CASIPYGNTEAFF	TGTGCCAGCATTCCGTACGGGAACACTGAAGCTTTCTTT
TRBV7-2	TRBJ2-5	once	14	NA	CASSPTGYSETQYF	TGTGCCAGCAGCCCAACAGGGTACTCGGAGACCCAGTACTTC
TRBV27	TRBJ2-6	NA	14	NA	CASSFVSGANVLTF	TGTGCCAGCAGTTTTGTCTCTGGGGCCAACGTCCTGACTTTC
TRBV6-6	TRBJ2-7	NA	12	NA	CASSAGPYEQYF	TGTGCCAGCAGCGCAGGGCCCTACGAGCAGTACTTC
TRBV6-2/TRBV6-3	TRBJ1-2	NA	15	TRBD1	CASIPAGTGIYGYTF	TGTGCCAGCATCCCAGCCGGGACAGGGATCTATGGCTACACCTTC
TRBV28	TRBJ2-6	NA	15	NA	CASSSRDSGANVLTF	TGTGCCAGCAGTTCGAGGGACTCTGGGGCCAACGTCCTGACTTTC
TRBV29-1	TRBJ1-1	NA	14	NA	CSVSLIVGNTEAFF	TGCAGCGTTTCCCTTATTGTGGGGAACACTGAAGCTTTCTTT
TRBV6-5	TRBJ2-7	NA	16	NA	CASSYSPGPSTYEQYF	TGTGCCAGCAGTTACTCTCCGGGACCATCCACGTACGAGCAGTACTTC
TRBV7-2	TRBJ1-5	once	14	NA	CASSSRAGNQPQHF	TGTGCCAGCAGCTCGCGGGCGGGGAATCAGCCCCAGCATTTT
TRBV6-5	TRBJ2-2	NA	15	TRBD2	CASSYFSGGTGELFF	TGTGCCAGCAGTTACTTTAGCGGGGGTACCGGGGAGCTGTTTTTT
TRBV4-3	TRBJ2-1	NA	16	TRBD2	CASSQGLAGGYNEQFF	TGCGCCAGCAGCCAGGGCCTAGCGGGGGGTTACAATGAGCAGTTCTTC
TRBV10-3	TRBJ1-1	NA	14	NA	CAIRSRQGSTEAFF	TGTGCCATCAGATCGAGGCAGGGGAGCACTGAAGCTTTCTTT
TRBV5-1	TRBJ1-6	NA	15	TRBD1	CASKNRTGANSPLHF	TGCGCCAGCAAAAACCGGACAGGAGCTAATTCACCCCTCCACTTT
TRBV7-2	TRBJ1-2	few	15	NA	CASSPRPGLDYGYTF	TGTGCCAGCAGCCCGAGGCCGGGGTTGGACTATGGCTACACCTTC
TRBV7-8	TRBJ1-2	NA	16	NA	CASSPSRGSSNYGYTF	TGTGCCAGCAGCCCCTCGAGAGGGTCTTCTAACTATGGCTACACCTTC
TRBV6-6	TRBJ2-7	NA	15	NA	CASSMGTMGPYEQYF	TGTGCCAGCAGTATGGGGACGATGGGCCCCTACGAGCAGTACTTC
TRBV7-2	TRBJ2-3	NA	17	NA	CASSSRGGGTSTDTQYF	TGTGCCAGCAGCTCCCGGGGAGGTGGAACTAGCACAGATACGCAGTATTTT
TRBV3-1/TRBV3-2	TRBJ1-2	NA	12	NA	CASSQGRSGYTF	TGTGCCAGCAGCCAAGGGAGAAGTGGCTACACCTTC
TRBV9	TRBJ1-3	NA	14	NA	CASSPGEPGNTIYF	TGTGCCAGCAGCCCTGGGGAGCCTGGAAACACCATATATTTT
TRBV4-2	TRBJ1-1	NA	16	TRBD1	CASSQGHRGLNTEAFF	TGTGCCAGCAGCCAAGGCCACAGGGGGCTGAACACTGAAGCTTTCTTT
TRBV29-1	TRBJ1-1	NA	13	NA	CSVGGVAATEAFF	TGCAGCGTTGGAGGGGTTGCGGCCACTGAAGCTTTCTTT
TRBV3-1/TRBV3-2	TRBJ1-2	NA	14	TRBD1	CASSRGQRGDGYTF	TGTGCCAGCAGCCGGGGACAGCGAGGCGATGGCTACACCTTC
TRBV12-3/TRBV12-4	TRBJ2-7	few	13	NA	CASSSSLTYEQYF	TGTGCCAGCAGTTCTTCCCTTACCTACGAGCAGTACTTC
TRBV2	TRBJ1-4	NA	14	NA	CASSAGRGYEKLFF	TGTGCCAGCAGTGCGGGCAGGGGTTATGAAAAACTGTTTTTT
TRBV4-1	TRBJ1-6	NA	13	NA	CASSQDWGSPLHF	TGCGCCAGCAGCCAAGATTGGGGTTCACCCCTCCACTTT
TRBV10-1	TRBJ1-2	once	21	NA	CASSTDKDLRDSAAYGYGYTF	TGCGCCAGCAGTACTGATAAAGATTTACGGGACTCGGCGGCTTATGGCTATGGCTACACCTTC
TRBV19	TRBJ1-6	NA	14	TRBD1	CASSRQGDNSPLHF	TGTGCCAGTAGTAGACAGGGGGATAATTCACCCCTCCACTTT
TRBV9	TRBJ2-3	once	16	TRBD2	CASSLRTSVRTDTQYF	TGTGCCAGCAGCCTACGGACTAGCGTACGCACAGATACGCAGTATTTT
TRBV5-6	TRBJ2-1	few	16	NA	CASSPGGLDSYNEQFF	TGTGCCAGCAGCCCAGGGGGACTCGACTCCTACAATGAGCAGTTCTTC
TRBV6-5	TRBJ2-7	NA	13	TRBD1	CASRKTGTYEQYF	TGTGCCAGCAGAAAGACAGGGACCTACGAGCAGTACTTC
TRBV28	TRBJ2-7	NA	12	TRBD1	CASSLTGGEQYF	TGTGCCAGCAGTTTAACAGGGGGAGAGCAGTACTTC
TRBV6-5	TRBJ1-1	NA	13	NA	CATWTVLNTEAFF	TGTGCCACCTGGACAGTGTTGAACACTGAAGCTTTCTTT
TRBV12-3/TRBV12-4	TRBJ2-1	NA	10	NA	CASSFHEQFF	TGTGCCAGCAGTTTTCATGAGCAGTTCTTC